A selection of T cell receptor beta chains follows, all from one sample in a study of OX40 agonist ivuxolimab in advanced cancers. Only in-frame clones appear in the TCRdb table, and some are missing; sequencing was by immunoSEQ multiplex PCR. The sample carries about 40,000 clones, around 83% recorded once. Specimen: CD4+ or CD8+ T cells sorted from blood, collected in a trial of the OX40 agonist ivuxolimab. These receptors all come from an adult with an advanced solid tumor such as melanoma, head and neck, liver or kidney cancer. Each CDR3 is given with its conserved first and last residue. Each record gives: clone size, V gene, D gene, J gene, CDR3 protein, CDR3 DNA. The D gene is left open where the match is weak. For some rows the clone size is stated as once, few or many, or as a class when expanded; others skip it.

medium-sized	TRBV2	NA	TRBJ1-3	CASSERGTYSGNTIYF	TGTGCCAGCAGTGAAAGGGGAACCTACTCTGGAAACACCATATATTTT
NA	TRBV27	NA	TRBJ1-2	CASSLSGTNYGYTF	TGTGCCAGCAGTTTATCGGGGACTAACTATGGCTACACCTTC
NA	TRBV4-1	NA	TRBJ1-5	CASSPSLGGQPQHF	TGCGCCAGCAGCCCAAGCCTTGGGGGTCAGCCCCAGCATTTT
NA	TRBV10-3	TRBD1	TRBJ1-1	CAISESGQGLGTEAFF	TGTGCCATCAGTGAGTCGGGACAGGGTTTGGGCACTGAAGCTTTCTTT
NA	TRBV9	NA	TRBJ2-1	CASSGGDGTYNEQFF	TGTGCCAGCAGCGGGGGGGACGGTACCTACAATGAGCAGTTCTTC
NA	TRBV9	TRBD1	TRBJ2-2	CASSFSLGDRGRTGELFF	TGTGCCAGCAGCTTCTCCCTGGGGGACAGGGGAAGGACCGGGGAGCTGTTTTTT
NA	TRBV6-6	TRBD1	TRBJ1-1	CASRWTGGDTEAFF	TGTGCCAGCAGATGGACAGGGGGAGACACTGAAGCTTTCTTT
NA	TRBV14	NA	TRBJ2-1	CASSQDVLYVGRFEQFF	TGTGCCAGCAGCCAAGATGTCCTTTACGTAGGACGGTTTGAGCAGTTCTTC
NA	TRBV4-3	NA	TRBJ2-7	CASSQDGQYEQYF	TGCGCCAGCAGCCAAGATGGACAGTACGAGCAGTACTTC
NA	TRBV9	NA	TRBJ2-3	CASSVEADTQYF	TGTGCCAGCAGCGTAGAGGCAGATACGCAGTATTTT
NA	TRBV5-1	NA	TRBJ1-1	CASSLRGEAFF	TGCGCCAGCAGCTTGAGAGGAGAAGCTTTCTTT
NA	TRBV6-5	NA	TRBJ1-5	CASSYSIFQPQHF	TGTGCCAGCAGTTACTCGATATTTCAGCCCCAGCATTTT
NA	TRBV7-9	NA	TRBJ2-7	CASSLVRAGDSYEQYF	TGTGCCAGCAGCTTAGTTCGGGCAGGGGATTCCTACGAGCAGTACTTC
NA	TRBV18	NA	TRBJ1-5	CASSLEGGYQPQHF	TGTGCCAGCTCACTAGAGGGGGGGTATCAGCCCCAGCATTTT
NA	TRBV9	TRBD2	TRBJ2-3	CASSFIAGGPDTQYF	TGTGCCAGCAGCTTCATAGCGGGGGGGCCAGATACGCAGTATTTT
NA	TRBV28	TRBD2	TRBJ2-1	CASSFPPGTSGDNEQFF	TGTGCCAGCAGTTTCCCTCCCGGGACTAGCGGCGACAATGAGCAGTTCTTC
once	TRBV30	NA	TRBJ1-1	CAWNRPEADTEAFF	TGTGCCTGGAACAGGCCCGAGGCGGACACTGAAGCTTTCTTT
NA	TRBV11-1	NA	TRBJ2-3	CASVRGDTQYF	TGTGCCAGCGTACGTGGAGATACGCAGTATTTT
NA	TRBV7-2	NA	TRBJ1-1	CASSLGGSGTEAFF	TGTGCCAGCAGCTTAGGGGGCAGCGGCACTGAAGCTTTCTTT
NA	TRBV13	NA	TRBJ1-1	CASRDSDSGTEAFF	TGTGCCAGCAGAGATTCGGACAGTGGCACTGAAGCTTTCTTT